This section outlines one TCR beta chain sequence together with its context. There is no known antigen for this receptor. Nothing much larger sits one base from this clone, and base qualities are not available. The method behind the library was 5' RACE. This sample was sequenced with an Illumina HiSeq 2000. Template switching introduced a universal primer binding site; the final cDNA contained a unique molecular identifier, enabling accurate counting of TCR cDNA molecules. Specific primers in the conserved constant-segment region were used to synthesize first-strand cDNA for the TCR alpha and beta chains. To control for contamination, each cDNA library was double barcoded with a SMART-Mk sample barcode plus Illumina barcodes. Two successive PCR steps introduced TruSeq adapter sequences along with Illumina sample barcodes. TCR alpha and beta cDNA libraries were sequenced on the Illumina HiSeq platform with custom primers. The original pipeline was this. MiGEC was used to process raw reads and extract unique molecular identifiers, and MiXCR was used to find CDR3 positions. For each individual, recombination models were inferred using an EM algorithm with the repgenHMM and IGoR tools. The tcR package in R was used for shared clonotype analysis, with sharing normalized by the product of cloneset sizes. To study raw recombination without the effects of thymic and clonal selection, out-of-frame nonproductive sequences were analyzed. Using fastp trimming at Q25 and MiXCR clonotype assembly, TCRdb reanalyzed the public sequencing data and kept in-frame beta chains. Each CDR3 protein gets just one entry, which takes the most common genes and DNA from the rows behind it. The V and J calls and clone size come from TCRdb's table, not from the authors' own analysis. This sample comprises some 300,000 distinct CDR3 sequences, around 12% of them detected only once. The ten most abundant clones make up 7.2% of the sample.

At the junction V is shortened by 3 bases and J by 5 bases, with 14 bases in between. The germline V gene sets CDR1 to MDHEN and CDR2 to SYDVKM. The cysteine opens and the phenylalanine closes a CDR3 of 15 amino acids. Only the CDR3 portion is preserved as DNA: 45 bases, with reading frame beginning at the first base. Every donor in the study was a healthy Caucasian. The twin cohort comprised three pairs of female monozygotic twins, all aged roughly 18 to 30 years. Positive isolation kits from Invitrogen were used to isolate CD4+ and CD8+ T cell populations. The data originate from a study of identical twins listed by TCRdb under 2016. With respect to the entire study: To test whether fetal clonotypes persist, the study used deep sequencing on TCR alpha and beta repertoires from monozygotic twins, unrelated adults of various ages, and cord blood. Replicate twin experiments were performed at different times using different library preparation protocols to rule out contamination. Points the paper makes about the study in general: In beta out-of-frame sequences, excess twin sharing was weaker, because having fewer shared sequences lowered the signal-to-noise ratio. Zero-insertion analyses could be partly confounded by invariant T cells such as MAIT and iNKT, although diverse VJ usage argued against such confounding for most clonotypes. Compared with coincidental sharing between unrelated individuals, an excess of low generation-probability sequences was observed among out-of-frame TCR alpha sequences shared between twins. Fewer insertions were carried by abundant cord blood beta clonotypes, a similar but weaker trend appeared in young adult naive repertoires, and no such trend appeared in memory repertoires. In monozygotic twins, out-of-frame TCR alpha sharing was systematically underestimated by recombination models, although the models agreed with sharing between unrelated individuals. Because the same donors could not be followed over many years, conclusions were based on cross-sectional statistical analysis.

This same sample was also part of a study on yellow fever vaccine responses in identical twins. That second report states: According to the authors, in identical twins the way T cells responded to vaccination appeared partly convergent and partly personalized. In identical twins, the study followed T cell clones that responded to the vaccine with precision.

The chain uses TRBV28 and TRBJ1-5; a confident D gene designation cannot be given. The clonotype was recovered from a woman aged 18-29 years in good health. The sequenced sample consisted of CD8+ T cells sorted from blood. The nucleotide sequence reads TGTGCCAGCAGTTTGGGCGAGGAAAGGCATCAGCCCCAGCATTTT. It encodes CASSLGEERHQPQHF.